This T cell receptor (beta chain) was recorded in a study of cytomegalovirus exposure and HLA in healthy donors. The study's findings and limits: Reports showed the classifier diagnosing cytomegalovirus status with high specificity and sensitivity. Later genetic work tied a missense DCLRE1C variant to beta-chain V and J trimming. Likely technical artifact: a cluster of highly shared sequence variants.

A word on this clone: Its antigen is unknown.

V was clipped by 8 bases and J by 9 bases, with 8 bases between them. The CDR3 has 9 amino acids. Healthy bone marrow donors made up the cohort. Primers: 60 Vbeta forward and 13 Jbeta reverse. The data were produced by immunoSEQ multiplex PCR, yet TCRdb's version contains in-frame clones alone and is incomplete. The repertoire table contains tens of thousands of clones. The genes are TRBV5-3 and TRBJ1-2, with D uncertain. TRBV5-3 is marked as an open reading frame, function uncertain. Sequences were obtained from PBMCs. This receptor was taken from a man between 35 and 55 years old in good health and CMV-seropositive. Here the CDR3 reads CASRVSYTF. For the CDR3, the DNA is TGTGCCAGTCGGGTAAGCTACACCTTC.